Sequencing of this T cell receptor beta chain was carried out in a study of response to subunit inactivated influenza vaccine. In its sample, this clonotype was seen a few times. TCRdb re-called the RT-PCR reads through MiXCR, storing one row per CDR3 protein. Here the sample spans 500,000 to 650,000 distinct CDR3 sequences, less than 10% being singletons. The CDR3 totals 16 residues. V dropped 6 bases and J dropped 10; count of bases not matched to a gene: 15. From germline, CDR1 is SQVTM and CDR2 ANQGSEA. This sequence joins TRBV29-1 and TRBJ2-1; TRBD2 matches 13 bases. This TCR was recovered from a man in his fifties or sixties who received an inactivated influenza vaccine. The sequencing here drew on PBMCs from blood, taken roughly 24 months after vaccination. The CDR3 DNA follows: TGCAGCGTCCCCGGGACTAGCGGGGAGTACTTCGGAGAGCAGTTCTTC. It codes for CSVPGTSGEYFGEQFF.